The 17 T cell receptor beta chains listed next were all sequenced from one sample in a study of CD8+CD57+ T cells in acquired aplastic anemia. The template used for profiling TCR beta VDJ and CDR3 was genomic DNA. One entry per CDR3 protein results from TCRdb running MiXCR on the reads. The table lists roughly 130,000 distinct CDR3 sequences, more than 40% of them singletons. The sequenced material came from sorted CD4+, CD8+, or CD8+CD57+ T cells (not recorded which) from PBMCs. Every receptor here comes from a human donor in good health, serving as a control.

This clonotype has just one count. The chain is built from TRBV3-1 and TRBJ2-1; TRBD2 matches 9 bases. The CDR3 is 18 residues long. Trimming at V came to 4 bases and at J to 8 bases, leaving 18 bases not matched to a gene. Germline-derived CDR1 and CDR2 are LGHDT and YNNKEL (reference sequence). The CDR3 spells CASSLNFNSAGGHDEQFF. CDR3 nucleotides: TGTGCCAGCAGCCTCAACTTTAATTCAGCGGGGGGACACGATGAGCAGTTCTTC.

This clonotype was found once. This chain joins TRBV15 and TRBJ2-1, with D uncertain. Trimming cost V 0 bases and J 7 bases, with 13 bases left between them. Germline lookup yields CDR1 LNHNV and CDR2 YYDKDF (reference sequence). There are 15 residues in the CDR3. In nucleotides, the CDR3 is TGTGCCACCAGCAGAGATTGGCAGGTGGCAAATGAGCAGTTCTTC. Amino acid sequence: CATSRDWQVANEQFF.

The chain carries TRBV7-3 and TRBJ1-2; D perhaps matches TRBD1 (5 bases). The V gene lost 11 bases and the J gene lost 14 bases, with 27 bases spanning the gap. Germline-derived CDR1 and CDR2 are SGHTA and FQGTGA. The CDR3 sequence is 13 residues long. The CDR3 spells CARLRRGDLLWTF. CDR3 in DNA: TGTGCCCGCCTCCGGCGGGGGGACCTTCTATGGACCTTC.

This clonotype was seen at least ten times. The rearrangement joins TRBV12-5 to TRBJ2-1; no reliable D call. The germline V and J ends were trimmed by 2 bases and 6 bases, with 8 bases remaining between them. The CDR3 loop spans 13 amino acids. Germline values: CDR1 LGHNT, CDR2 FRNRAP. CDR3 nucleotide sequence: TGTGCTAGTGGTTTGCTGGAATTCAATGAGCAGTTCTTC. Translated: CASGLLEFNEQFF.

There are many counts of this clonotype. This sequence joins TRBV6-4 and TRBJ1-2; possibly TRBD1 for D (5 bases). Germline CDR1 reads MRHNA; CDR2 reads SNTAGT. This CDR3 is built from 13 residues. The V gene lost 3 bases and the J gene lost 7 bases, with 12 bases spanning the gap. The CDR3 bases are TGTGCCAGCAGTGATGGGGGTTGGAGTGGCTACACCTTC. Its protein is CASSDGGWSGYTF.

Only a few counts were recorded for this clonotype. J is TRBJ2-6 and V is TRBV29-1, with unresolved D. The germline V gene has CDR1 SQVTM and CDR2 ANQGSEA. Trimming took off 2 bases at V and 0 bases at J, with 8 bases between the two ends. The CDR3 totals 15 residues. The CDR3: CSVEMGGSGANVLTF. The CDR3 DNA sequence: TGCAGCGTTGAAATGGGCGGCTCTGGGGCCAACGTCCTGACTTTC.

Many counts were recorded for this clonotype. The gene calls are TRBV7-9 and TRBJ1-1; 8 positions match TRBD1. This CDR3 has 14 amino acids. J was trimmed by 5 bases and V by 5 bases; bases with no gene match: 7. Germline CDR1 reads SEHNR; CDR2 reads FQNEAQ (reference sequence). The CDR3 sequence is CASSRTGSNTEAFF. CDR3 coding DNA: TGTGCCAGCAGCCGGACAGGGAGTAATACTGAAGCTTTCTTT.

This clonotype showed up many times. The V gene is TRBV7-2, the J gene TRBJ2-7, with 9 nucleotides matching TRBD1. The CDR3 is 16 residues long. Per the germline V gene, CDR1 is SGHTA and CDR2 is FQGNSA. V lost 1 base, J lost 1 base, and 5 bases stayed unmatched. The CDR3 here is CASSLGPGTGSYEQYF. CDR3 coding DNA: TGTGCCAGCAGCTTAGGGCCCGGGACAGGGTCCTACGAGCAGTACTTC. The entire variable domain, with the rest obtained from reference TRBV7-2 and TRBJ2-7, is as follows: GAGVSQSPSNKVTEKGKDVELRCDPISGHTALYWYRQSLGQGLEFLIYFQGNSAPDKSGLPSDRFSAERTGGSVSTLTIQRTQQEDSAVYLCASSLGPGTGSYEQYFGPGTRLTVT.

V and J are TRBV5-1 and TRBJ1-2, with unresolved D. CDR3 length equals 15 residues. Germline-derived CDR1 and CDR2 are SGHRS and YFSETQ. V was clipped by 2 bases and J by 4 bases, with 15 bases between them. The DNA of the CDR3 is TGCGCCAGCAGCTTAGGCCGGGGTACAGCCTATGGCTACACCTTC. Translation gives CASSLGRGTAYGYTF.

This clonotype was observed a few times. CDR3: CASSETGWGYTF. CDR3 coding DNA: TGTGCCAGCAGTGAGACGGGATGGGGCTACACCTTC. The chain has TRBV25-1 and TRBJ1-2; D gene uncertain. The ends were cut back, 3 bases at V and 8 bases at J, with 10 bases in the middle. Germline V gene data show CDR1 as MGHDK and CDR2 as SYGVNS. This CDR3 is built from 12 residues.

The CDR3 reads CAISEKGRRTEAFF. CDR3 DNA sequence: TGTGCCATCAGTGAAAAGGGGAGGCGGACTGAAGCTTTCTTT. V and J are TRBV10-3 and TRBJ1-1, with D possibly being TRBD1 (5 bases). This CDR3 spans 14 amino acids. Germline-derived CDR1 and CDR2 are ENHRY and SYGVKD. V was trimmed by 3 bases and J by 5 bases, leaving 13 bases between them.

The V call is TRBV11-1, the J call TRBJ1-2; 10 bases are shared with TRBD1. The germline CDR1 and CDR2 sequences are SGHAT and FQDESV (reference sequence). Losses at the gene ends were 1 base for V and 4 bases for J; bases not matched to a gene: 6. There are 16 residues in the CDR3. The CDR3 DNA follows: TGTGCCAGCAGCTTAGAGACAGGGGGCTATACCTATGGCTACACCTTC. Protein sequence: CASSLETGGYTYGYTF.

The CDR3 coding sequence is TGCAGCGTTTCCGGGACAGCCGGCGGTGAAAAACTGTTTTTT. Protein sequence: CSVSGTAGGEKLFF. The chain couples TRBV29-1 to TRBJ1-4, with 7 bases matching TRBD1. Germline V CDR1 and CDR2: SQVTM, ANQGSEA. Unmatched junction bases numbered 10, after V lost 5 bases and J lost 7 bases. The CDR3 has 14 residues.

This chain joins TRBV3-1 and TRBJ1-3; D gene unclear. CDR1 LGHDT and CDR2 YNNKEL come from the germline V gene (reference sequence). V was pared by 3 bases and J by 0 bases, with 12 bases between. The CDR3 length is 16 residues. CDR3 residues: CASSQGTRVSGNTIYF. The CDR3 nucleotides read TGTGCCAGCAGCCAGGGAACTAGGGTCTCTGGAAACACCATATATTTT.

The chain employs TRBV20-1 and TRBJ2-3; possible D gene TRBD1, 6 bases. V lost 5 bases, J lost 6 bases, and 15 bases lay in between. CDR1 is DFQATT and CDR2 is SNEGSKA in the germline V gene (reference sequence). This CDR3 has 13 residues. DNA for the CDR3: TGCAGTGCTCCCCGCGTGGGGGCCGATACGCAGTATTTT. Protein product: CSAPRVGADTQYF.

This clonotype was counted between two and nine times. This may come from a read error, since a much larger clone is one base off. As DNA, the CDR3 is TGTGCCAGCAGATACAGACGCGCTAACTATGGCTACACCTTC. Its translation: CASRYRRANYGYTF. This chain uses TRBV5-6 with TRBJ1-2; D uncertain. The CDR3 spans 14 residues. Germline loops: CDR1 SGHDT, CDR2 YYEEEE. Trimming left V 5 bases short and J 0 bases short, with 11 bases between.

As concerns this clonotype: A junction boundary mismatches the germline segment, possibly from a read error. The genes are TRBV19 and TRBJ1-2; D not certain. The V gene's germline CDR1 is LNHDA and CDR2 SQIVND (reference sequence). CDR3 length: 13 amino acids. The CDR3 here is CASSQAANYGYTF. The CDR3, as DNA: TGCGCCAGTAGCCAGGCAGCTAACTATGGCTACACCTTC.